This T cell receptor (beta chain) was observed in a study of shared clonotypes between healthy human individuals. Trimming cost V 3 bases and J 4 bases; bases outside gene matches: 10. The length of the CDR3 is 17 residues. CDR1 and CDR2 (germline): MNHEY, SMNVEV (reference sequence). Sequenced by immunoSEQ multiplex PCR; TCRdb stores in-frame clones only, minus some. The sample records around 2.5 million clones, roughly 93% being singletons. Input material: naive CD4+ T cells from PBMCs. Noted subset: CD45RA+ positively selected. The chain joins TRBV27 to TRBJ2-5; 11 nucleotides line up with TRBD2. This TCR derives from a man between 18 and 35 years old in good health. Some clones in this sample may be carry-over from other donors' samples. CDR3 nucleotides: TGTGCCAGCAGTTTCTTATCCCCCGGACTAGCGGGAGAGACCCAGTACTTC. Translation gives CASSFLSPGLAGETQYF.